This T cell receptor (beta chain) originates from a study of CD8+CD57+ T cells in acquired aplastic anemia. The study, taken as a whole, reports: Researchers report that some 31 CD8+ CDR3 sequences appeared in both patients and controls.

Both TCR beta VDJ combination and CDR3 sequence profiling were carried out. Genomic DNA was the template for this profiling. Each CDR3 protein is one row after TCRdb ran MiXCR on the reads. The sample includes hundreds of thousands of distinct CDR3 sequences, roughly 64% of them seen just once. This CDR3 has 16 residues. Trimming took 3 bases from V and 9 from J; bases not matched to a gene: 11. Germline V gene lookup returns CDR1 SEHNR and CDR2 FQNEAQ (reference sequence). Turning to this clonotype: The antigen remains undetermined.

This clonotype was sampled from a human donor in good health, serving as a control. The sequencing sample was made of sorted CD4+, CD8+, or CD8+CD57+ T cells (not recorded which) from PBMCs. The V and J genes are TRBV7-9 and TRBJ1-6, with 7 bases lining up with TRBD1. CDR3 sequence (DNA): TGTGCCAGCAGCTTTAAGGAGGGACAGACGCCTTCACCCCTCCACTTT. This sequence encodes CASSFKEGQTPSPLHF.